This entry lists 30 T cell receptor beta chains sequenced from one sample in a study of T cell responses to AZD1222 COVID-19 vaccine. Repertoires were generated with immunoSEQ multiplex PCR, while TCRdb's copy carries only in-frame clones and drops some. The sample carries about 150,000 clones, 80% to 90% recorded once. Sequencing used peripheral blood, obtained after recovery from COVID-19. The source is an adult who had recovered from COVID-19.

V is TRBV4-1 and J is TRBJ2-1, with 8 positions matching TRBD2. The V gene's germline CDR1 is MGHRA and CDR2 YSYEKL. This CDR3 spans 18 amino acids. Germline trimming cut 0 bases from V and 4 bases from J; bases unmatched to any gene: 11. CDR3 loop: CASSQDGLGTGGYNEQFF. CDR3 sequence (DNA): TGCGCCAGCAGCCAAGATGGGCTAGGCACGGGGGGGTACAATGAGCAGTTCTTC.

This chain connects TRBV27 to TRBJ2-7; D perhaps matches TRBD1 (6 bases). Germline values: CDR1 MNHEY, CDR2 SMNVEV (reference sequence). This CDR3 spans 16 amino acids. With 6 bases removed from V and 2 bases from J, the gap between germline ends came to 20 bases. As DNA, the CDR3 is TGTGCCAGCAGCCCCTCCAGGGGCCCTACAGCCTACGAGCAGTACTTC. This codes for CASSPSRGPTAYEQYF.

The rearrangement joins TRBV29-1 to TRBJ1-2; unclear D gene. Germline V gives CDR1 SQVTM, CDR2 ANQGSEA. With 2 bases removed from V and 1 base from J, the gap between germline ends came to 8 bases. CDR3 length: 13 residues. CDR3 in DNA: TGCAGCGTTGAACCTAGGGTTAACTATGGCTACACCTTC. Amino acid sequence: CSVEPRVNYGYTF.

The rearrangement joins TRBV28 to TRBJ2-1; weak D call: TRBD2 (5 bases). Germline V lookup: CDR1 MDHEN, CDR2 SYDVKM. Trimming took off 5 bases at V and 2 bases at J, with 10 bases between the two ends. The CDR3 extends over 14 amino acids. The CDR3 protein is CASSLTGTYNEQFF. DNA of the CDR3: TGTGCCAGCAGTCTAACCGGGACCTACAATGAGCAGTTCTTC.

V usage is TRBV3-1 (or the pseudogene TRBV3-2) and J usage is TRBJ2-5; maybe TRBD1 (6 bases). CDR1 is LGHDT and CDR2 is YNNKEL in the germline V gene (reference sequence). The CDR3 contains 16 residues. V was pared by 0 bases and J by 7 bases, with 18 bases between. The CDR3 DNA is TGTGCCAGCAGCCAAGATAAATACAGGGTGAGGTGGACCCAGTACTTC. Encoded protein: CASSQDKYRVRWTQYF.

The genes are TRBV7-2 and TRBJ1-2; no reliable D call. CDR1 is SGHTA and CDR2 is FQGNSA in the germline V gene. The CDR3 length is 15 residues. V gave up 4 bases and J gave up 6 bases, with 18 bases separating them. CDR3 region: CASSSGPVNTNGYTF. The CDR3 region has the DNA TGTGCCAGCAGCTCAGGCCCCGTGAATACGAATGGCTACACCTTC.

The chain has TRBV23-1 and TRBJ1-2; perhaps TRBD1 as D (5 bases). TRBV23-1 is an open reading frame, and its role is uncertain. Deletions cut 2 bases from V and 1 base from J, with 17 bases between. The length of the CDR3 is 17 residues. The CDR3 protein is CASSQGATGTYNYGYTF. The CDR3 DNA follows: TGCGCCAGCAGTCAAGGAGCCACAGGAACTTATAACTATGGCTACACCTTC.

This chain links TRBV7-9 with TRBJ1-3; no reliable D call. Germline V gives CDR1 SEHNR, CDR2 FQNEAQ (reference sequence). This CDR3 has 16 amino acids. With 2 bases removed from V and 0 bases from J, the gap between germline ends came to 11 bases. CDR3 nucleotide sequence: TGTGCCAGCAGCTTACGAGGGCAAGGCTCTGGAAACACCATATATTTT. This codes for CASSLRGQGSGNTIYF.

The chain uses TRBV11-2 and TRBJ2-3, with 13 bases lining up with TRBD2. V shed 5 bases, J shed 5 bases, and the junction held 7 bases outside the gene matches. The CDR3 sequence is 16 residues long. In germline, CDR1 is SGHAT, CDR2 FQNNGV. The CDR3 nucleotides are TGTGCCAGCAGCCCCTGGACTAGCGGGAGTGTAGATACGCAGTATTTT. Translated, it gives CASSPWTSGSVDTQYF.

The genes are TRBV29-1 and TRBJ2-2; D is undetermined. Looked up from germline, CDR1 is SQVTM and CDR2 is ANQGSEA. V lost 3 bases to trimming and J lost 5 bases, with 13 bases between them. The CDR3 spans 14 residues. As DNA, the CDR3 is TGCAGCGTTGACGCAGGTCCCCTTACCGGGGAGCTGTTTTTT. This sequence encodes CSVDAGPLTGELFF.

V gene TRBV29-1 combines with J gene TRBJ2-7; the match to TRBD2 covers 7 bases. This CDR3 has 13 residues. CDR1 SQVTM and CDR2 ANQGSEA come from the germline V gene. J was trimmed by 7 bases and V by 5 bases; bases with no gene match: 11. The CDR3 nucleotides are TGCAGCGTTATTTTTGGCGGGAGAGTAGAGCAGTACTTC. Amino acids: CSVIFGGRVEQYF.

V is TRBV3-1 (or the pseudogene TRBV3-2) and J is TRBJ1-2, with TRBD1 matching 7 bases. The trim removed 0 bases at V and 4 bases at J, leaving 5 bases unmatched. Germline V lookup: CDR1 LGHDT, CDR2 YNNKEL (reference sequence). This CDR3 is built from 15 residues. CDR3 region: CASSQEETGLYGYTF. DNA for the CDR3: TGTGCCAGCAGCCAAGAGGAGACAGGGCTCTATGGCTACACCTTC.

The CDR3 coding sequence is TGTGCCACCGCACGGACAAGTAATGAAAAACTGTTTTTT. Its protein product is CATARTSNEKLFF. The genes are TRBV5-8 and TRBJ1-4, with a tentative D call TRBD1 (5 bases). V dropped 9 bases and J dropped 4 bases, with 13 bases sitting between them. Germline-derived CDR1 and CDR2 are SGHTS and YDEGEE. This CDR3 is 13 amino acids long.

The V call is TRBV20-1, the J call TRBJ2-3; D may be TRBD2 (5 bases). Trimming left V 3 bases short and J 1 base short, with 11 bases between. Germline V gives CDR1 DFQATT, CDR2 SNEGSKA (reference sequence). This CDR3 comprises 14 residues. The CDR3 reads CSASEGRGTDTQYF. CDR3 sequence (DNA): TGCAGTGCTAGTGAGGGAAGGGGCACAGATACGCAGTATTTT.

The CDR3 loop reads CASSSGQGITDTQYF. The CDR3 nucleotides are TGCGCCAGCAGCTCGGGACAGGGTATCACCGATACGCAGTATTTT. The chain employs TRBV5-1 and TRBJ2-3; 9 positions match TRBD1. With V trimmed by 3 bases and J by 6 bases, 8 bases remained unmatched. Per the germline V gene, CDR1 is SGHRS and CDR2 is YFSETQ. CDR3 size: 15 residues.

This chain's CDR3 is CASSLSANTEAFF. The CDR3 nucleotides are TGTGCCAGCAGTTTATCCGCGAACACTGAAGCTTTCTTT. This sequence joins TRBV27 and TRBJ1-1; D is unclear. From germline, CDR1 is MNHEY and CDR2 SMNVEV (reference sequence). This CDR3 has 13 residues. The germline V and J ends were trimmed by 0 bases and 1 base, with 3 bases remaining between them.

The V gene is TRBV29-1, the J gene TRBJ1-4; D is perhaps TRBD1 (5 bases). Trimming left V 4 bases short and J 4 bases short, with 13 bases between. CDR1 and CDR2 from the germline V gene are SQVTM and ANQGSEA. There are 14 residues in the CDR3. CDR3 sequence reads: CSVVTGTRNEKLFF. The CDR3 DNA reads TGCAGCGTTGTAACTGGGACCCGTAATGAAAAACTGTTTTTT.

The V gene is TRBV5-4, the J gene TRBJ1-4, with D tentatively TRBD1 (5 bases). V lost 0 bases to trimming and J lost 5 bases, with 11 bases between them. This CDR3 is built from 15 residues. Germline V lookup: CDR1 SGHNT, CDR2 YYREEE (reference sequence). The CDR3 nucleotides read TGTGCCAGCAGCTTGGTGGGACGGGGAAATGAAAAACTGTTTTTT. Its protein product is CASSLVGRGNEKLFF. The whole variable domain, filled in from reference TRBV5-4 and TRBJ1-4, reads ETGVTQSPTHLIKTRGQQVTLRCSSQSGHNTVSWYQQALGQGPQFIFQYYREEENGRGNFPPRFSGLQFPNYSSELNVNALELDDSALYLCASSLVGRGNEKLFFGSGTQLSVL.

The chain uses TRBV9 and TRBJ2-1; the match to TRBD2 covers 13 bases. J lost 8 bases, V lost 3 bases, and 14 bases had no gene match. Germline V gives CDR1 SGDLS, CDR2 YYNGEE. The CDR3 is 18 amino acids. CDR3 nucleotides: TGTGCCAGCAGCGCCGGACTAGCGGGAGTCGGGGTAGTCCATGAGCAGTTCTTC. Translation gives CASSAGLAGVGVVHEQFF. The full variable domain, completed using reference TRBV9 and TRBJ2-1, is DSGVTQTPKHLITATGQRVTLRCSPRSGDLSVYWYQQSLDQGLQFLIQYYNGEERAKGNILERFSAQQFPDLHSELNLSSLELGDSALYFCASSAGLAGVGVVHEQFFGPGTRLTVL.

The chain recombines TRBV11-2 with TRBJ1-1; TRBD1 is a possible D gene (5 bases). The CDR3 has 13 amino acids. V lost 5 bases and J 0 bases, leaving 7 bases between the germline ends. Germline lookup yields CDR1 SGHAT and CDR2 FQNNGV. The CDR3 is CASSTRVNTEAFF. DNA for the CDR3: TGTGCCAGCAGCACCAGGGTGAACACTGAAGCTTTCTTT.

This clone has just a few counts. The chain employs TRBV2 and TRBJ1-1; D is perhaps TRBD1 (5 bases). The germline V gene encodes CDR1 SNHLY and CDR2 FYNNEI. V was pared by 6 bases and J by 3 bases, with 14 bases between. The CDR3 length is 14 residues. The DNA of the CDR3 is TGTGCCAGCAGCCTGGGGGGGAGCCACACTGAAGCTTTCTTT. It is translated as CASSLGGSHTEAFF.

The chain recombines TRBV29-1 with TRBJ1-1; TRBD1 matches 7 bases. V trimming: 7 bases; J trimming: 12 bases; junction bases outside the gene matches: 14. In germline, CDR1 is SQVTM, CDR2 ANQGSEA. CDR3 length equals 12 residues. The CDR3 DNA reads as TGCAGCGCATACACAGGGGATCGGGGATCTTTCTTT. The encoded protein is CSAYTGDRGSFF. The whole variable domain, remainder taken from reference TRBV29-1 and TRBJ1-1, is SAVISQKPSRDICQRGTSLTIQCQVDSQVTMMFWYRQQPGQSLTLIATANQGSEATYESGFVIDKFPISRPNLTFSTLTVSNMSPEDSSIYLCSAYTGDRGSFFGQGTRLTVV.

This clone appeared a few times. V and J are TRBV4-2 and TRBJ1-3; D remains unclear. There are 14 residues in the CDR3. The ends were cut back, 1 base at V and 1 base at J, with 5 bases in the middle. Germline-derived CDR1 and CDR2 are LGHNA and YNFKEQ. The CDR3 spells CASSQVGSGNTIYF. CDR3 bases: TGTGCCAGCAGCCAAGTAGGGTCTGGAAACACCATATATTTT.

The chain has TRBV4-1 and TRBJ1-4; D is ambiguous. The CDR3 covers 16 residues. CDR1 is MGHRA, CDR2 YSYEKL, per germline. The V end was cut by 0 bases, the J end by 7 bases, with 15 bases between. CDR3 nucleotide sequence: TGCGCCAGCAGCCAAGAAGTTGGCAGGCCCTCTGAAAAACTGTTTTTT. This gives the protein CASSQEVGRPSEKLFF.

Regarding this clone: Mismatch with germline at one junction end may stem from a read error. The chain combines TRBV6-1 with TRBJ2-7, with 7 bases that match TRBD1. Germline-derived CDR1 and CDR2 are MNHNS and SASEGT. The CDR3 length is 15 residues. The CDR3 spells CASSEGTAVLYEQYF. DNA for the CDR3: TGTGCCAGCAGCGAAGGGACAGCGGTACTATACGAGCAGTACTTC.

This clone came up a few times. This rearrangement joins TRBV2 to TRBJ1-1, with D possibly TRBD1 on 5 matching bases. The V end was cut by 10 bases, the J end by 1 base, with 13 bases between. Germline V gene lookup returns CDR1 SNHLY and CDR2 FYNNEI. This CDR3 contains 13 residues. The CDR3 coding sequence is TGTGCCACGTGGGACCAACGGAACACTGAAGCTTTCTTT. This translates into CATWDQRNTEAFF. The full variable domain, rest sourced from reference TRBV2 and TRBJ1-1, is EPEVTQTPSHQVTQMGQEVILRCVPISNHLYFYWYRQILGQKVEFLVSFYNNEISEKSEIFDDQFSVERPDGSNFTLKIRSTKLEDSAMYFCATWDQRNTEAFFGQGTRLTVV.

The chain recombines TRBV18 with TRBJ1-2, with 7 bases matching TRBD1. This CDR3 spans 13 amino acids. Germline V gene data show CDR1 as KGHSH and CDR2 as LQKENI. V gave up 6 bases and J gave up 2 bases; unmatched junction bases: 3. CDR3 nucleotides: TGTGCCAGCTCTTTACAGGGGAACTATGGCTACACCTTC. Its translation: CASSLQGNYGYTF.

The rearrangement uses TRBV9 and TRBJ2-7; D unclear. V lost 1 base to trimming and J lost 0 bases, with 8 bases between them. CDR3 length equals 14 residues. Germline V gene lookup returns CDR1 SGDLS and CDR2 YYNGEE. The CDR3 nucleotides are TGTGCCAGCAGCGTATATTTCAGCTCCTACGAGCAGTACTTC. It encodes CASSVYFSSYEQYF.

The CDR3 reads CASSPYRGGSYNEQFF. Written as DNA, the CDR3 is TGTGCCAGCAGCCCTTACAGGGGTGGGTCCTACAATGAGCAGTTCTTC. The chain has TRBV9 and TRBJ2-1; TRBD1 matches at 7 bases. Trimming removed 4 bases from V and 1 base from J; junction bases left unmatched: 8. The V gene's germline CDR1 is SGDLS and CDR2 YYNGEE. The CDR3 length is 16 residues.

V and J are TRBV7-7 and TRBJ2-5, with 10 bases lining up with TRBD1. V lost 3 bases to trimming and J lost 1 base; unmatched junction nucleotides: 5. The CDR3 runs 16 residues. CDR1 and CDR2 from the germline V gene are SSHAT and FNYEAQ (reference sequence). CDR3 DNA sequence: TGTGCCAGCAGCTTGGGACAGGGGTCGGGCCAAGAGACCCAGTACTTC. It is translated as CASSLGQGSGQETQYF. Full variable domain (rest looked up from reference TRBV7-7 and TRBJ2-5): GAGVSQSPRYKVTKRGQDVTLRCDPISSHATLYWYQQALGQGPEFLTYFNYEAQPDKSGLPSDRFSAERPEGSISTLTIQRTEQRDSAMYRCASSLGQGSGQETQYFGPGTRLLVL.